This T cell receptor (beta chain) derives from a study of cytomegalovirus exposure and HLA in healthy donors. PCR used 60 Vbeta primers and 13 Jbeta primers. Sequenced by immunoSEQ multiplex PCR; TCRdb stores in-frame clones only, minus some. The sample yields roughly 130,000 clones, 80% seen once. Per germline, CDR1 SGHTA and CDR2 FQGNSA. The J segment lost 5 bases and the V segment lost 5 bases, leaving 8 bases of the junction unmatched. The CDR3 covers 14 residues. The chain recombines TRBV7-2 with TRBJ2-5; 7 bases are shared with TRBD1. The receptor was derived from a middle-aged man in good health and CMV-seronegative. Sequences were obtained from PBMCs. As DNA, the CDR3 is TGTGCCAGCAGCCCGCGGACAGGCGGGGAGACCCAGTACTTC. It specifies CASSPRTGGETQYF.